The entry below describes one TCR beta chain. Its antigen is unidentified. The assay was immunoSEQ multiplex PCR, and TCRdb's table has in-frame clones only and misses some. The data hold over 200,000 clones, with roughly 85% observed a single time. The source of the sample is a study of cytomegalovirus exposure and HLA in healthy donors. Study results and caveats: Across donors, most TCRs were seen rarely, yet some public ones were widespread.

Trimming removed 7 bases from V and 6 bases from J, with 19 bases in between. The CDR3 is 15 residues long. Germline CDR1 is SGHVS and CDR2 is FQNEAQ. This sequence was found in a woman aged 18-30 years in good health and CMV-seronegative. The chain employs TRBV7-8 and TRBJ2-1; perhaps D is TRBD1 or TRBD2 (5 bases each). The sequencing sample was made of PBMCs. CDR3 sequence reads: CASNWGRTALNEQFF. The CDR3 DNA sequence: TGTGCCAGCAACTGGGGGAGAACAGCCCTCAATGAGCAGTTCTTC.